This passage covers 18 T cell receptor beta chains from one sample sequenced in a study of regulatory T cells in long-lasting Graves disease (dated by TCRdb to 2020 to 2022). The sample's time point label, decoded: newly diagnosed GD, antithyroid drugs for less than 3 months. RNA was extracted from PBMCs in TRIzol for both TCR sequencing and RNA sequencing. Libraries were constructed by multiplex PCR. The run used an Illumina HiSeq 4000. iRepertoire HTBI primers and Arm-PCR amplification of CDR3 regions were used to construct TCR beta libraries. In TCRdb, the public reads were trimmed at Q25 with fastp and aligned with MiXCR, with productive beta chains retained. Every CDR3 protein is listed once, alongside the most common genes and DNA of its rows. The sample records a few hundred thousand distinct CDR3 sequences, 16% of which are singletons. The ten biggest clones cover roughly 23% of the sample.

These records were also assigned to another study, of T cells in Graves' hyperthyroidism and ophthalmopathy.

Source: peripheral blood mononuclear cells (PBMCs), taken at new diagnosis, from a patient treated with antithyroid drugs. The receptors stem from a woman aged 18-29 years with Graves disease. Donor details come from another sample of the same person, matched by shared clones.

This clonotype has ten or more counts. V is TRBV11-3 and J is TRBJ2-3; 9 nucleotides match TRBD2. V lost 1 base and J lost 2; bases outside the gene matches: 4. CDR1 is SGHNT and CDR2 is YENEEA in the germline V gene. CDR3 length: 16 residues. The CDR3 DNA is TGTGCCAGCAGCTTAGCCGGGACTAGCCTCACAGATACGCAGTATTTT. This sequence encodes CASSLAGTSLTDTQYF. Full variable domain (outside the CDR3, taken from reference TRBV11-3 and TRBJ2-3): EAGVVQSPRYKIIEKKQPVAFWCNPISGHNTLYWYLQNLGQGPELLIRYENEEAVDDSQLPKDRFSAERLKGVDSTLKIQPAELGDSAVYLCASSLAGTSLTDTQYFGPGTRLTVL.

This rearrangement joins TRBV20-1 to TRBJ1-5, with D perhaps matching TRBD1 (5 bases). V lost 6 bases and J lost 2, with 17 bases in between. The CDR3 runs to 15 residues. Looked up from germline, CDR1 is DFQATT and CDR2 is SNEGSKA (reference sequence). CDR3 protein: CSATPGTLGNQPQHF. The CDR3 coding sequence is TGCAGTGCAACCCCCGGGACCTTGGGCAATCAGCCCCAGCATTTT.

The chain has TRBV4-1 and TRBJ1-4; D remains unclear. Germline assignment: CDR1 MGHRA and CDR2 YSYEKL. The V gene lost 3 bases and the J gene lost 5 bases, with 13 bases spanning the gap. This CDR3 contains 15 residues. The CDR3 loop reads CASSHPRRQNEKLFF. The CDR3 region has the DNA TGCGCCAGCAGCCACCCCCGGCGCCAGAATGAAAAACTGTTTTTT.

The sample holds a few counts of this clonotype. The rearrangement uses TRBV7-8 and TRBJ2-1; 7 positions agree with TRBD2. Germline CDR1 and CDR2: SGHVS and FQNEAQ. The CDR3 is made up of 14 amino acids. Trimming at V came to 8 bases and at J to 4 bases, leaving 8 bases not matched to a gene. CDR3 in amino acids: CASLKRDPYNEQFF. The CDR3 DNA follows: TGTGCCAGCTTGAAGCGGGATCCATACAATGAGCAGTTCTTC. Filled out from reference TRBV7-8 and TRBJ2-1, the complete variable domain reads GAGVSQSPRYKVAKRGQDVALRCDPISGHVSLFWYQQALGQGPEFLTYFQNEAQLDKSGLPSDRFFAERPEGSVSTLKIQRTQQEDSAVYLCASLKRDPYNEQFFGPGTRLTVL.

This clonotype was counted ten times or more. CDR3 in DNA: TGTGCCAGCAGTTTCGGATTAGTGAATGGAGCTTTCTTT. It specifies CASSFGLVNGAFF. V is TRBV28 and J is TRBJ1-1, with D uncertain. CDR1 is MDHEN and CDR2 is SYDVKM in the germline V gene. The V end was cut by 3 bases, the J end by 10 bases, with 15 bases between. CDR3 length: 13 amino acids.

The rearrangement links TRBV6-1 to TRBJ1-2; 7 bases agree with TRBD1. The CDR3 extends over 14 amino acids. Germline CDR1 reads MNHNS; CDR2 reads SASEGT. The V segment lost 4 bases and the J segment 8 bases; nucleotides outside the gene matches: 10. CDR3 region: CASSGSPTGRGYTF. The CDR3, as DNA: TGTGCCAGCAGTGGGTCCCCGACAGGGAGAGGCTACACCTTC.

This clonotype was seen repeatedly, ten times or more. The chain combines TRBV30 with TRBJ2-2; 10 bases agree with TRBD2. Germline lookup yields CDR1 GTSNPN and CDR2 SVGIG (reference sequence). CDR3 length: 15 residues. The ends lost 3 bases at V and 6 bases at J; junction bases unmatched: 7. CDR3 coding DNA: TGTGCCTGGAGGATAGCGGGAGGAGCGGCCGGGGAGCTGTTTTTT. Its protein is CAWRIAGGAAGELFF.

This chain uses TRBV28 with TRBJ2-2; TRBD2 matches at 7 bases. With 6 bases clipped from V and 3 bases from J, the junction kept 7 bases outside the gene matches. CDR3 length: 15 residues. Germline-derived CDR1 and CDR2 are MDHEN and SYDVKM. DNA of the CDR3: TGTGCCAGCAGGAGGGGAGGGCCGTACACCGGGGAGCTGTTTTTT. Translated, it gives CASRRGGPYTGELFF.

This clonotype appeared many times. This chain links TRBV20-1 with TRBJ2-1; unclear D gene. Germline assignment: CDR1 DFQATT and CDR2 SNEGSKA (reference sequence). Deletions cut 2 bases from V and 8 bases from J, with 16 bases between. This CDR3 comprises 14 residues. This CDR3 is CSARTPTRAHEQFF. Here the CDR3 DNA reads TGCAGTGCTAGAACGCCGACGAGAGCCCATGAGCAGTTCTTC.

As regards this clonotype: At one end the junction does not follow the germline gene, possibly because of a read error. The chain employs TRBV11-3 and TRBJ2-2, with TRBD2 identical over 7 bases. Germline V gives CDR1 SGHNT, CDR2 YENEEA. The CDR3 has 18 amino acids. CDR3 in DNA: TGTGCCAGCAGCTTCCAACCTAGCGGTCGCAAGAACACCGCGGAGCTGTTTTTT. Translated, it gives CASSFQPSGRKNTAELFF. Supplemented by reference TRBV11-3 and TRBJ2-2, the full variable domain reads EAGVVQSPRYKIIEKKQPVAFWCNPISGHNTLYWYLQNLGQGPELLIRYENEEAVDDSQLPKDRFSAERLKGVDSTLKIQPAELGDSAVYLCASSFQPSGRKNTAELFFGEGSRLTVL.

The sample holds a few counts of this clonotype. The chain recombines TRBV28 with TRBJ2-7; D perhaps matches TRBD2 (5 bases). Trimming stripped 4 bases from V and 4 bases from J, with 8 bases between. The germline V gene has CDR1 MDHEN and CDR2 SYDVKM. CDR3 length: 12 amino acids. The CDR3 DNA follows: TGTGCCAGCAGTTACGGGGAGTACGAGCAGTACTTC. Protein product: CASSYGEYEQYF.

The table lists this clonotype with a few counts. With a much larger clone just one base away, this may be a read error. The V gene is TRBV6-9, the J gene TRBJ2-7, with D uncertain. The CDR3 runs 14 residues. Germline lookup yields CDR1 MNHGY and CDR2 SVAAGI. CDR3: CASSYTAKGYGQYF. The DNA of the CDR3 is TGTGCCAGCAGTTATACCGCGAAAGGCTACGGGCAGTACTTC.

This clonotype was recorded many times. Given a much more abundant clone one base away, this may be a read error. The rearrangement joins TRBV6-1 to TRBJ2-1; D is unclear. The length of the CDR3 is 13 residues. Trimming left V 5 bases short and J 7 bases short, with 12 bases between. Germline values: CDR1 MNHNS, CDR2 SASEGT. The CDR3 is CASSKRPANEQFF. In DNA form, the CDR3 reads TGTGCCAGCAGTAAACGACCTGCAAATGAGCAGTTCTTC.

The chain links TRBV20-1 to TRBJ1-3; D gene uncertain. The CDR3 contains 14 residues. Trimming removed 0 bases from V and 2 bases from J, with 8 bases in between. The germline V gene has CDR1 DFQATT and CDR2 SNEGSKA (reference sequence). The CDR3 protein is CSAREAGTGNTIYF. The DNA for the CDR3 is TGCAGTGCTAGAGAGGCAGGAACTGGAAACACCATATATTTT.

At least ten counts were recorded for this clonotype. The J gene is TRBJ2-1, the V gene TRBV9; 10 bases align to TRBD2. Germline V gene lookup returns CDR1 SGDLS and CDR2 YYNGEE. The CDR3 is 14 amino acids. The J segment lost 8 bases and the V segment lost 4 bases, leaving 6 bases of the junction unmatched. CDR3 sequence: CASSKAGGGYEQFF. CDR3 sequence (DNA): TGTGCCAGCAGCAAAGCGGGAGGGGGGTATGAGCAGTTCTTC.

This clonotype was recorded at least ten times. The chain is built from TRBV7-9 and TRBJ2-3; the match to TRBD1 covers 7 bases. Germline-derived CDR1 and CDR2 are SEHNR and FQNEAQ (reference sequence). This CDR3 spans 16 amino acids. V dropped 5 bases and J dropped 2; count of bases not matched to a gene: 10. In DNA, the CDR3 is TGTGCCAGCAGCAAAAAGGGGGCGTCACTCACAGATACGCAGTATTTT. Translation: CASSKKGASLTDTQYF.

Written as DNA, the CDR3 is TGTGCCAGCAGCCATGGCAGGGCAGGTTCTGGAAACACCATATATTTT. Translated, it gives CASSHGRAGSGNTIYF. The rearrangement joins TRBV6-1 to TRBJ1-3; weak D call: TRBD1 (5 bases). V lost 6 bases and J 1 base, leaving 16 bases between the germline ends. The germline CDR1 and CDR2 sequences are MNHNS and SASEGT. The CDR3 loop spans 16 amino acids.

This clonotype was counted many times. The rearrangement uses TRBV11-3 and TRBJ1-2; 8 bases line up with TRBD1. From germline, CDR1 is SGHNT and CDR2 YENEEA. The CDR3 runs 15 residues. J gave up 7 bases and V 5 bases, and 12 bases lay outside the gene matches. CDR3 sequence: CASSQETGVMSGYTF. CDR3 sequence (DNA): TGTGCCAGCAGCCAAGAGACAGGGGTTATGAGTGGCTACACCTTC.